The clone carrying this TCR beta chain is a singleton in its sample. V was shortened by 1 base and J by 7 bases, with 14 bases between the two germline ends. Germline values: CDR1 LNHDA, CDR2 SQIVND (reference sequence). The CDR3 is 15 residues long. These data come from a study of blood T cell repertoires in COVID-19. Study-wide background: Italy, Spain and the United States were the sources of the convalescent and acute COVID-19 samples.

Source study methods: Amplified reference gene primers provided the basis for estimating nucleated cell counts. Sequenced by immunoSEQ multiplex PCR; TCRdb stores in-frame clones only, minus some. From that table come the V and J calls and clone size; the DNA was used to work out D and trimming. This sample yields 90,000 to 100,000 clones, of which approximately 81% are seen a single time; over 3.5% belongs to the top ten. The clonotype originates from a man between 60 and 75 years old with acute or convalescent COVID-19. This chain connects TRBV19 to TRBJ2-1, with D maybe TRBD2 (5 bases). Sequencing input: peripheral blood. Here the CDR3 reads CASSIGGSQRNEQFF. The CDR3 DNA is TGTGCCAGTAGTATAGGAGGGAGCCAAAGGAATGAGCAGTTCTTC.